Each of the 29 T cell receptor beta chains below was sequenced from the same sample in a study of OX40 agonist ivuxolimab in advanced cancers. This table comes from immunoSEQ multiplex PCR, and its TCRdb copy is limited to in-frame clones, with some not included. The sample includes roughly 42,000 clones, approximately 90% seen only once; the top ten take around 28%. The sequenced sample was CD4+ or CD8+ T cells sorted from blood, obtained in a trial of the OX40 agonist ivuxolimab. The receptors originated from an adult with an advanced solid tumor such as melanoma, head and neck, liver or kidney cancer.

This clone appeared once. The V gene is TRBV6-4, the J gene TRBJ1-5; the D is unclear. V shed 5 bases and J shed 0 bases, with 14 bases lying between them. The germline V gene encodes CDR1 MRHNA and CDR2 SNTAGT. The CDR3 totals 16 residues. CDR3 residues: CASSPRWVDSNQPQHF. The CDR3 DNA follows: TGTGCCAGCAGTCCACGGTGGGTGGATAGCAATCAGCCCCAGCATTTT.

The V call is TRBV6-5, the J call TRBJ1-5, with D uncertain. Per the germline V gene, CDR1 is MNHEY and CDR2 is SVGAGI. This CDR3 region has 13 residues. The V gene lost 6 bases and the J gene lost 0 bases, with 6 bases spanning the gap. CDR3 in amino acids: CASRGNSNQPQHF. As DNA, the CDR3 is TGTGCCAGCAGGGGTAATAGCAATCAGCCCCAGCATTTT.

This clone was detected only once. Written as DNA, the CDR3 is TGTGCCAGCAGCCAATCGACAGGGGGCTACGAGCAGTACTTC. Its protein is CASSQSTGGYEQYF. The V gene is TRBV16, the J gene TRBJ2-7; TRBD1 matches 9 bases. Per germline, CDR1 KGHSY and CDR2 FQNENV. The CDR3 runs 14 residues. V gave up 0 bases and J gave up 3 bases; unmatched junction bases: 0.

J is TRBJ1-1 and V is TRBV27, with D perhaps matching TRBD1 (5 bases). Germline V gene lookup returns CDR1 MNHEY and CDR2 SMNVEV (reference sequence). Trimming left V 2 bases short and J 5 bases short, with 9 bases between. The CDR3 length is 13 residues. The DNA of the CDR3 is TGTGCCAGCAGTTTAGGGGCAGGGACTGAAGCTTTCTTT. Protein: CASSLGAGTEAFF.

The chain has TRBV5-1 and TRBJ2-3, with D perhaps TRBD2 (5 bases). Trimming cost V 5 bases and J 1 base, with 11 bases left between them. Germline V gene data show CDR1 as SGHRS and CDR2 as YFSETQ. The CDR3 has 14 amino acids. In nucleotides, the CDR3 is TGCGCCAGCAGAGGGTCAGCGGGCACAGATACGCAGTATTTT. This translates into CASRGSAGTDTQYF.

This sequence joins TRBV19 and TRBJ2-1, with D perhaps TRBD1 (5 bases). Germline V gives CDR1 LNHDA, CDR2 SQIVND (reference sequence). Trimming stripped 7 bases from V and 1 base from J, with 14 bases between. This CDR3 has 15 residues. CDR3 coding DNA: TGTGCCAGTAAGCCTGGGGCGCTATCCTACAATGAGCAGTTCTTC. Its protein is CASKPGALSYNEQFF.

The chain recombines TRBV4-3 with TRBJ2-1, with D perhaps given as TRBD1 or TRBD2 (6 bases each). The CDR3 loop spans 14 amino acids. Looked up from germline, CDR1 is LGHNA and CDR2 is YSLEER. V was clipped by 1 base and J by 9 bases, with 13 bases between them. Written as DNA, the CDR3 is TGCGCCAGCAGCCAAGTTTTTGGGGGGCTTGAGCAGTTCTTC. This encodes CASSQVFGGLEQFF.

This rearrangement joins TRBV13 to TRBJ2-1; D tentatively reads TRBD1 or TRBD2 (5 bases each). The CDR3 contains 14 residues. V lost 4 bases and J lost 7, with 14 bases in between. CDR1 and CDR2 (germline): PRHDT, FYEKMQ (reference sequence). The CDR3 reads CASSSRDQANEQFF. The CDR3 nucleotides read TGTGCCAGCAGCTCCCGGGACCAAGCAAATGAGCAGTTCTTC.

This clone was picked up one time. This sequence joins TRBV2 and TRBJ2-2; possibly TRBD1 or TRBD2 for D (5 bases each). V was pared by 7 bases and J by 0 bases, with 15 bases between. This CDR3 is built from 16 residues. Per the germline V gene, CDR1 is SNHLY and CDR2 is FYNNEI. CDR3 protein: CASIDVGTANTGELFF. The CDR3 bases are TGTGCCAGCATCGACGTAGGGACGGCGAACACCGGGGAGCTGTTTTTT. The whole variable domain, filled in from reference TRBV2 and TRBJ2-2, reads EPEVTQTPSHQVTQMGQEVILRCVPISNHLYFYWYRQILGQKVEFLVSFYNNEISEKSEIFDDQFSVERPDGSNFTLKIRSTKLEDSAMYFCASIDVGTANTGELFFGEGSRLTVL.

This rearrangement joins TRBV9 to TRBJ1-2; D uncertain. CDR1 is SGDLS and CDR2 is YYNGEE in the germline V gene. Between the trimmed V and J ends, which lost 1 base and 4 bases, there was a span of 8 bases. This CDR3 comprises 13 residues. In nucleotides, the CDR3 is TGTGCCAGCAGCGTAACGACATCCTATGGCTACACCTTC. Translated, it gives CASSVTTSYGYTF.

J is TRBJ2-1 and V is TRBV6-5; D is unresolved. The CDR3 loop spans 13 amino acids. V was pared by 6 bases and J by 0 bases, with 6 bases between. Per germline, CDR1 MNHEY and CDR2 SVGAGI. CDR3 loop: CASRPFSYNEQFF. The DNA for the CDR3 is TGTGCCAGCAGACCCTTCTCCTACAATGAGCAGTTCTTC.

The rearrangement uses TRBV28 and TRBJ1-1; the D gene is possibly TRBD1 (5 bases). V was shortened by 3 bases and J by 3 bases, with 14 bases between the two germline ends. The CDR3 extends over 15 amino acids. Germline V gene sequence: CDR1 MDHEN, CDR2 SYDVKM. Here the CDR3 DNA reads TGTGCCAGCAGTTTTCGGGGGTTATTGGACACTGAAGCTTTCTTT. Translated: CASSFRGLLDTEAFF. The full variable domain, with the rest looked up from reference TRBV28 and TRBJ1-1, is DVKVTQSSRYLVKRTGEKVFLECVQDMDHENMFWYRQDPGLGLRLIYFSYDVKMKEKGDIPEGYSVSREKKERFSLILESASTNQTSMYLCASSFRGLLDTEAFFGQGTRLTVV.

This clone was observed a single time. The chain uses TRBV25-1 and TRBJ2-7; TRBD2 matches at 10 bases. V gave up 9 bases and J gave up 8 bases; unmatched junction bases: 7. CDR3 size: 12 residues. The germline V gene encodes CDR1 MGHDK and CDR2 SYGVNS. For the CDR3, the DNA is TGTGCCAGTGAGCGGGAGGGCCGTAAGCAGTACTTC. It is translated as CASEREGRKQYF.

The CDR3 region is CASSSLGTEAFF. DNA for the CDR3: TGTGCCAGCAGCTCCTTGGGCACTGAAGCTTTCTTT. The chain has TRBV7-9 and TRBJ1-1; D gene uncertain. CDR3 size: 12 residues. Trimming shortened V by 4 bases and J by 4 bases, and 7 bases separated the two germline ends. Germline V CDR1 and CDR2: SEHNR, FQNEAQ (reference sequence).

This rearrangement joins TRBV6-5 to TRBJ2-2; 10 positions match TRBD1. Germline V gene data show CDR1 as MNHEY and CDR2 as SVGAGI. V shed 2 bases and J 6 bases; nucleotides not matched to a gene: 6. The CDR3 consists of 16 residues. CDR3 bases: TGTGCCAGCAGTTACCCAAGGACAGGGGGAGCCGGGGAGCTGTTTTTT. Its translation: CASSYPRTGGAGELFF.

V usage is TRBV14 and J usage is TRBJ1-1; D possibly corresponds to TRBD1 (5 bases). There are 17 residues in the CDR3. Germline CDR1 reads SGHDN; CDR2 reads FVKESK. Between the trimmed V and J ends, which lost 2 bases and 9 bases, there was a span of 25 bases. CDR3: CASSQISVEGGTGKAFF. DNA for the CDR3: TGTGCCAGCAGCCAAATCTCGGTAGAAGGCGGGACGGGGAAAGCTTTCTTT.

The V gene is TRBV16, the J gene TRBJ2-5, with 11 bases fitting TRBD2. Germline CDR1 KGHSY, CDR2 FQNENV. The CDR3 contains 16 residues. V lost 5 bases to trimming and J lost 0 bases; unmatched junction nucleotides: 5. The CDR3 coding sequence is TGTGCCAGCAGCACAGGACTAGCGGGCAACCAAGAGACCCAGTACTTC. This codes for CASSTGLAGNQETQYF. The entire variable domain, with the rest obtained from reference TRBV16 and TRBJ2-5, is as follows: GEEVAQTPKHLVRGEGQKAKLYCAPIKGHSYVFWYQQVLKNEFKFLISFQNENVFDETGMPKERFSAKCLPNSPCSLEIQATKLEDSAVYFCASSTGLAGNQETQYFGPGTRLLVL.

The DNA for the CDR3 is TGTGCCAGCAGCTTCACGGTGAACACTGAAGCTTTCTTT. Its protein product is CASSFTVNTEAFF. The chain uses TRBV11-3 and TRBJ1-1, with D uncertain. The CDR3 is 13 residues long. V shed 3 bases and J shed 0 bases, with 5 bases lying between them. In germline, CDR1 is SGHNT, CDR2 YENEEA.

V usage is TRBV27 and J usage is TRBJ2-7, with D perhaps TRBD1 (6 bases). Deletions cut 1 base from V and 5 bases from J, with 15 bases between. The V gene's germline CDR1 is MNHEY and CDR2 SMNVEV (reference sequence). This CDR3 region has 15 residues. The CDR3 sequence is CASSLYHRVRDEQYF. CDR3 DNA sequence: TGTGCCAGCAGTTTATACCACAGGGTGAGGGACGAGCAGTACTTC.

This clone was counted only a few times. The sample carries other DNA sequences with the same CDR3. The rearrangement uses TRBV28 and TRBJ2-7; D may be TRBD2 (7 bases). V lost 3 bases, J lost 7 bases, and 13 bases lay in between. Germline values: CDR1 MDHEN, CDR2 SYDVKM. The CDR3 spans 13 residues. In nucleotides, the CDR3 is TGTGCCAGCAGTTTCGGGGGGCGGGGGGAGCAGTACTTC. Translation: CASSFGGRGEQYF. The full variable domain, in which reference TRBV28 and TRBJ2-7 provide the parts outside the CDR3, is DVKVTQSSRYLVKRTGEKVFLECVQDMDHENMFWYRQDPGLGLRLIYFSYDVKMKEKGDIPEGYSVSREKKERFSLILESASTNQTSMYLCASSFGGRGEQYFGPGTRLTVT.

The rearrangement joins TRBV27 to TRBJ2-5, with 13 bases identical to TRBD2. V dropped 5 bases and J dropped 2; count of bases not matched to a gene: 5. The CDR3 loop spans 16 amino acids. The germline V gene has CDR1 MNHEY and CDR2 SMNVEV (reference sequence). CDR3 DNA: TGTGCCAGCAGTGTAACTAGCGGGAGGGAACAAGAGACCCAGTACTTC. It is translated as CASSVTSGREQETQYF.

This sequence joins TRBV7-3 and TRBJ2-5; possibly TRBD1 for D (6 bases). Germline V gene lookup returns CDR1 SGHTA and CDR2 FQGTGA. This CDR3 has 14 amino acids. V lost 4 bases, J lost 0 bases, and 9 bases lay in between. The CDR3 reads CASSSTGNQETQYF. The CDR3 nucleotides read TGTGCCAGCAGCTCCACAGGGAACCAAGAGACCCAGTACTTC.

This clone was seen more than once but under ten times. V and J are TRBV19 and TRBJ1-4; perhaps TRBD1 as D (6 bases). Trimming left V 6 bases short and J 0 bases short, with 11 bases between. This CDR3 is built from 15 residues. Germline-derived CDR1 and CDR2 are LNHDA and SQIVND (reference sequence). CDR3 region: CASRGTRATNEKLFF. The DNA for the CDR3 is TGTGCCAGTAGGGGGACAAGAGCAACTAATGAAAAACTGTTTTTT.

The chain carries TRBV7-9 and TRBJ1-5; D uncertain. V was clipped by 5 bases and J by 6 bases, with 14 bases between them. Germline V lookup: CDR1 SEHNR, CDR2 FQNEAQ (reference sequence). The CDR3 sequence is 14 residues long. CDR3 in amino acids: CASSHGGEVQPQHF. CDR3 DNA: TGTGCCAGCAGCCACGGCGGGGAAGTTCAGCCCCAGCATTTT.

The J gene is TRBJ1-5, the V gene TRBV27; no reliable D call. This CDR3 spans 15 amino acids. CDR1 MNHEY and CDR2 SMNVEV come from the germline V gene (reference sequence). V was cut by 0 bases and J by 4 bases, with 10 bases left in between. CDR3 protein: CASSLSRSPNQPQHF. For the CDR3, the DNA is TGTGCCAGCAGTTTATCCCGTAGTCCGAATCAGCCCCAGCATTTT.

The chain is built from TRBV7-2 and TRBJ1-4; D is ambiguous. Germline CDR1 and CDR2: SGHTA and FQGNSA. The length of the CDR3 is 14 residues. Trimming shortened V by 1 base and J by 4 bases, and 7 bases separated the two germline ends. In DNA form, the CDR3 reads TGTGCCAGCAGCTTAGTTGCGGGTAATGAAAAACTGTTTTTT. This translates into CASSLVAGNEKLFF.

This sequence joins TRBV29-1 and TRBJ2-7; 7 nucleotides match TRBD1. Per germline, CDR1 SQVTM and CDR2 ANQGSEA. Losses at the gene ends were 6 bases for V and 4 bases for J; bases not matched to a gene: 9. This CDR3 has 13 residues. Here the CDR3 DNA reads TGCAGCGTATCGACAGGGAGTAGTTACGAGCAGTACTTC. Protein: CSVSTGSSYEQYF.

This clone has just one count. This chain joins TRBV7-9 and TRBJ2-2, with a weak D call TRBD2 (6 bases). CDR3 length equals 16 residues. The germline V gene has CDR1 SEHNR and CDR2 FQNEAQ (reference sequence). V was clipped by 6 bases and J by 1 base, with 15 bases between them. In nucleotides, the CDR3 is TGTGCCAGCAGACCCCCCGGGGGAAGGAACACCGGGGAGCTGTTTTTT. Translating gives CASRPPGGRNTGELFF.

The table lists this clone with a count of one. V is TRBV7-2 and J is TRBJ2-7; 7 bases agree with TRBD2. CDR3 size: 15 residues. Trimming at V came to 6 bases and at J to 5 bases, leaving 13 bases not matched to a gene. The germline V gene encodes CDR1 SGHTA and CDR2 FQGNSA. The CDR3 sequence is CASSPGGAGVDEQYF. The CDR3 region has the DNA TGTGCCAGCAGTCCAGGAGGGGCGGGAGTCGACGAGCAGTACTTC.